This entry is about one T cell receptor beta chain. The CDR3 sequence is 15 residues long. Looked up from germline, CDR1 is LNHDA and CDR2 is SQIVND (reference sequence). Trimming took 6 bases from V and 8 from J; bases not matched to a gene: 14. This record belongs to a study of shared clonotypes between healthy human individuals. Across the whole study: Donor composition was a couple of women and three men, aged 18 to 49.

Generated by immunoSEQ multiplex PCR, the TCRdb table keeps only in-frame clones and is missing some. The sample gives roughly 2 million clones, nearly 97% of which show up once; over 0.1% is in the top ten. The TCR comes from a man younger than 35 in good health. The chain recombines TRBV19 with TRBJ1-2; 8 nucleotides align to TRBD1. The sequencing sample was made of naive CD4+ T cells sorted from blood. Subset noted: CD45RA+ positively selected. The CDR3 here is CASRYEAQGARGYTF. For the CDR3, the DNA is TGTGCCAGTAGATATGAGGCTCAGGGGGCCAGGGGCTACACCTTC.